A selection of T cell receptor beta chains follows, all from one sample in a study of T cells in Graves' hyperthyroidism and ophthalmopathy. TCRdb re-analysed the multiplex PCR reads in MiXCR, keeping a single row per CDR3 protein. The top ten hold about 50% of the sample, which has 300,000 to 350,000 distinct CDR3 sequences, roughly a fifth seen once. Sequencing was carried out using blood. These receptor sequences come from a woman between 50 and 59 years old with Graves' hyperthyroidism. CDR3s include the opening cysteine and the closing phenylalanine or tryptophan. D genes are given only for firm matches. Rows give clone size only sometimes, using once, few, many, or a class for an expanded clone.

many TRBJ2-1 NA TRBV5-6 TGTGCCAGCAGCTTGGACCAAATTGGCGGGCCATACAATGAGCAGTTCTTC CASSLDQIGGPYNEQFF
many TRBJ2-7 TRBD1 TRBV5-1 TGCGCCAGCAGCTCGGGACAGGGTTGGTCTGGCGAGCAGTACTTC CASSSGQGWSGEQYF
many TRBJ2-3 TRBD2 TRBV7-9 TGTGCCAGCAGCTTCCGTCTGGGGGAGGGAAACACAGATACGCAGTATTTT CASSFRLGEGNTDTQYF
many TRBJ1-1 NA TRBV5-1 TGCGCCAGCAGCTTTGGGCAGGAGATGAACACTGAAGCTTTCTTT CASSFGQEMNTEAFF
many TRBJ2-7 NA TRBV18 TGTGCCAGCTCACCGAACAGGCACTCCTACGAGCAGTACTTC CASSPNRHSYEQYF
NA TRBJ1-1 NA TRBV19 TGTGCCAGTAGTACCCGGGCTCCTAGGACTGAAGCTTTCTTT CASSTRAPRTEAFF
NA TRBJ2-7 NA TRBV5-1 TGCGCCAGCAGCTTGAGAGGCAACCCTCGGGAGCAGTACTTC CASSLRGNPREQYF
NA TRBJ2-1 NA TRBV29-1 TGCAGCGTTGGGGGCCCTGAGCAGTTCTTC CSVGGPEQFF
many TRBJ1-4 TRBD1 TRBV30 TGTGCCTACACAGGGGCGGCTAATGAAAAACTGTTTTTT CAYTGAANEKLFF
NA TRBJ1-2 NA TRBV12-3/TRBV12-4 TGTGCCAGCAGTATAAGGACGGCTCCGGCTGGCTACACCTTC CASSIRTAPAGYTF
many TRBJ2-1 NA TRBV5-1 TGCGCCAGCGGCCTGGGCGGGACAGCTTGGAATGAGCAGTTCTTC CASGLGGTAWNEQFF
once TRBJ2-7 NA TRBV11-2 TGTGCCAGCAGCTTAGTCCAGGAACAGTACTTC CASSLVQEQYF
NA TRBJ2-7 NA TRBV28 TGTGCCAGCAGTAAGATGGGGGAAGGCTACGAGCAGTACTTC CASSKMGEGYEQYF
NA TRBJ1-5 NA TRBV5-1 TGCGCCAGCAGCCCGGGACAATTTAGCAATCAGCCCCAGCATTTT CASSPGQFSNQPQHF
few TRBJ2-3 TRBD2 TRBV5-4 TGTGCCAGCAGCATTAGCGGGGCCGGCACAGATACGCAGTATTTT CASSISGAGTDTQYF
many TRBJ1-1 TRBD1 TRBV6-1 TGTGCCAGCAGTCCCAGGGGGCGCGAGACTGAAGCTTTCTTT CASSPRGRETEAFF
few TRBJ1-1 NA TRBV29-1 TGCAGCGTTTGCCCGGGGTTGAACACTGAAGCTTTCTTT CSVCPGLNTEAFF
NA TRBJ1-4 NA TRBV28 TGTGCCAGCACCGACTTGGGAAATGAAAAACTGTTTTTT CASTDLGNEKLFF
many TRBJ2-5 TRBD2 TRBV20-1 TGCAGTGCGGGGAGGGCTAGCGTTGAGACCCAGTACTTC CSAGRASVETQYF
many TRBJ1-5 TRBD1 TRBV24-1 TGTGCCACCAGTGCGGGACAGTTCAATCAGCCCCAGCATTTT CATSAGQFNQPQHF
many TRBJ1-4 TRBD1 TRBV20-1 TGCAGTGCTGGACAGGGCGTAAAACTGTTTTTT CSAGQGVKLFF
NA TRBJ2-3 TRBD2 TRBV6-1 TGTGCCAGCAGTCGCCGAGCGGGAGGGTTCGGCACAGATACGCAGTATTTT CASSRRAGGFGTDTQYF
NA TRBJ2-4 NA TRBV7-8 TGTGCCAGCAGCTTAGGGGTCAGGGGCACATTAGCCAAAAACATTCAGTACTTC CASSLGVRGTLAKNIQYF
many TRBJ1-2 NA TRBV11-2 TGTGCCAGCAGCTTAGCCGGGGGCTCGGACTATGGCTACACCTTC CASSLAGGSDYGYTF
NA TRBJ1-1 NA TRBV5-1 TGCGCCAGCAGCTTGTCGGGTCTACCGGACGGACTCAAACTGGCTTTCTTT CASSLSGLPDGLKLAFF
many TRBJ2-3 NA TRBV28 TGTGCCAGCAGTTCAGGGGACACAGATACGCAGTATTTT CASSSGDTDTQYF
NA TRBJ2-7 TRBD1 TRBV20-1 TGCAGTGCTAGAGACAGGGGGACAGGGGCGCAGGAGCAGTACTTC CSARDRGTGAQEQYF
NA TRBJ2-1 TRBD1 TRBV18 TGTGCCAGCTCACCGAGGGGGCCTTTTGAGCAGTTCTTC CASSPRGPFEQFF
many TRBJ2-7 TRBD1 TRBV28 TGTGCCAGCAGTCCCCCGGGACAGGGGCGCGAGCAGTACTTC CASSPPGQGREQYF
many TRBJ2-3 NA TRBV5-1 TGCGCCAGCAGCTTGAACTACCCAGATACGCAGTATTTT CASSLNYPDTQYF
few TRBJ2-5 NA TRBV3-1 TGTGCCAGCAGCCAAGATCTTGGGGACGGAGAGACCCAGTACTTC CASSQDLGDGETQYF
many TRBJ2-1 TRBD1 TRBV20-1 TGCAGTGCTAGAGATACCTTGACAGGGGGCTCTTACAATGAGCAGTTCTTC CSARDTLTGGSYNEQFF
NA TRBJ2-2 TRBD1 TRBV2 TGTGCCAGCAGTTACGGGACAGGGGAAAACACCGGGGAGCTGTTTTTC CASSYGTGENTGELFF
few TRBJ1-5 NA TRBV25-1 TGTGCCAGCAGTGAACCTGGGAGCAATCAGCCCCAGCATTTT CASSEPGSNQPQHF
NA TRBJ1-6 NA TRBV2 TGTGCCAGCAGCACTTCGACAGAGTTAAATTCACCCCTCCACTTT CASSTSTELNSPLHF
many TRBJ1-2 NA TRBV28 TGTGCCAGCACCTCACTTGGGACCGCTATCTTAGGCTACACCTTC CASTSLGTAILGYTF
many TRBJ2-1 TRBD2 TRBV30 TGTGCCTGGAGTGAGGGACTAGCGGGTAATGAGCAGTTCTTC CAWSEGLAGNEQFF
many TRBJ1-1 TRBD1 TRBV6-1 TGTGCCAGCAGTACAGGGGGAATGACTGAAGCTTTCTTT CASSTGGMTEAFF
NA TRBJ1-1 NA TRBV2 TGTGCCAGCAGGGGGGACGGTAGGCGCACTGAAGCTTTCTTT CASRGDGRRTEAFF
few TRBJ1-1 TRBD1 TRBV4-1 TGCGCCAGCAGCCAACCACATCGACAGGGGAGGAACACTGAAGCTTTCTTT CASSQPHRQGRNTEAFF
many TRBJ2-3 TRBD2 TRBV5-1 TGCGCCAGCAGCTTGACCCAGCGGGGGGCGCGAACTAGCACAGATACGCAGTATTTT CASSLTQRGARTSTDTQYF
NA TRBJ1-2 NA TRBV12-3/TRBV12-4 TGTGCCAGCAGCCACACAGGGCTCGGCTACACCTTC CASSHTGLGYTF
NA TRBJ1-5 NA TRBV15 TGTGCCACCAGCAGCAGGGCTGGGCGCAATCAGCCCCAGCATTTT CATSSRAGRNQPQHF
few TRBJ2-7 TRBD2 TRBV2 TGTGCCAGCAGTGCCCGGGGGGTGACTTCCTACGAGCAGTACTTC CASSARGVTSYEQYF
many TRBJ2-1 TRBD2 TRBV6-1 TGTGCCAGCAGTGACGGGACTACCTCCTACAATGAGCAGTTCTTC CASSDGTTSYNEQFF
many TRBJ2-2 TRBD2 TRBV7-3 TGTGCCAGCAGCTTAATAGCGTCCGGACTAGCGGGAGCGGGCACCGGGGAGCTGTTTTTT CASSLIASGLAGAGTGELFF
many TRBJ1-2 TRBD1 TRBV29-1 TGCAGCGTGACCGGGACAGGGAGGTATGGCTACACCTTC CSVTGTGRYGYTF
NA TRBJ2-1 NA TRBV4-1 TGCGCCAGCAGCCATCCTATGGGTATTGAGCAGTTCTTC CASSHPMGIEQFF
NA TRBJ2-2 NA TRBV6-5 TGTGCCAGCAGTTATACCAGAAACACCGGGGAGCTGTTTTTT CASSYTRNTGELFF
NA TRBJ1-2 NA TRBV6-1 TGTGCCAGCAGCGCCATGGGTCGGGACTATGGCTACACCTTC CASSAMGRDYGYTF
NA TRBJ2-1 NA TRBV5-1 TGCGCCAGCAGCTTGAGGGGAGAATCCTACAATGAGCAGTTCTTC CASSLRGESYNEQFF
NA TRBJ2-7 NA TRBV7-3 TGTGCCAGCAGCTCCAGTCTTTACAATGAGCAGTACTTC CASSSSLYNEQYF